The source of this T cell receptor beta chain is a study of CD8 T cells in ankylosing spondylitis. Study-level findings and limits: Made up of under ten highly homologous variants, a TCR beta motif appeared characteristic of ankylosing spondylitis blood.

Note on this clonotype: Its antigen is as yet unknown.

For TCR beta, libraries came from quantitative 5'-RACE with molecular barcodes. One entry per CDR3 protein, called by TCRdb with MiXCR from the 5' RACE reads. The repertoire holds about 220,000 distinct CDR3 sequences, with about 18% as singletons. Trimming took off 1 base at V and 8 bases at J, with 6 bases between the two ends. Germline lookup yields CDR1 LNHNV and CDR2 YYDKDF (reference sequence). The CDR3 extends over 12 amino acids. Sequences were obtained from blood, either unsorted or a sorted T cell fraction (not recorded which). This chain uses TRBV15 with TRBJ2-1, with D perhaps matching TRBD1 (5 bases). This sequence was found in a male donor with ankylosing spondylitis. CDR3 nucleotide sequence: TGTGCCACCAGCAGAGTAGGGGATGAGCAGTTCTTC. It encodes CATSRVGDEQFF.